Each of the 23 T cell receptor beta chains below was sequenced from the same sample in a study of graft-versus-host responses after intestinal transplantation. These receptors lack a known antigen. The repertoire was sequenced with immunoSEQ multiplex PCR; TCRdb's copy has only in-frame clones and lacks some. The table shows over 80,000 clones, with around 93% occurring only once. The sample in question was unstimulated CD8+ T cells sorted from spleen or lymph node cells, obtained before transplant. The receptor source for this set is a human donor who was the organ donor for an intestinal transplant.

The chain carries TRBV5-1 and TRBJ2-3; 8 nucleotides match TRBD1. CDR1 and CDR2 (germline): SGHRS, YFSETQ. This CDR3 contains 18 residues. Losses at the gene ends were 1 base for V and 6 bases for J; bases not matched to a gene: 16. CDR3 residues: CASSLRPMTGEFQDTQYF. CDR3 nucleotides: TGCGCCAGCAGCTTGAGGCCCATGACAGGGGAGTTTCAGGATACGCAGTATTTT.

CDR3 loop: CASSLTGSNYGYTF. The DNA for the CDR3 is TGTGCCAGCAGCTTGACAGGGTCCAACTATGGCTACACCTTC. This chain links TRBV5-6 with TRBJ1-2, with D possibly TRBD1 on 6 matching bases. V shed 1 base and J shed 2 bases, with 9 bases lying between them. The CDR3 runs 14 residues. Germline V lookup: CDR1 SGHDT, CDR2 YYEEEE.

The chain carries TRBV5-8 and TRBJ2-3, with a weak D call TRBD2 (5 bases). V lost 3 bases, J lost 0 bases, and 11 bases lay in between. The CDR3 consists of 15 residues. Germline V gene sequence: CDR1 SGHTS, CDR2 YDEGEE. CDR3 nucleotides: TGTGCCAGCAGCTCCCCGGGGAAGAGCACAGATACGCAGTATTTT. Residues: CASSSPGKSTDTQYF.

The J gene is TRBJ1-6, the V gene TRBV30; D is ambiguous. This CDR3 spans 14 amino acids. V was clipped by 8 bases and J by 0 bases, with 11 bases between them. The germline CDR1 and CDR2 sequences are GTSNPN and SVGIG (reference sequence). CDR3 protein: CADQRSSYNSPLHF. The CDR3 coding sequence is TGTGCCGACCAACGGAGCTCCTATAATTCACCCCTCCACTTT.

The chain carries TRBV7-9 and TRBJ1-6; the D is unclear. V gave up 4 bases and J gave up 11 bases, with 15 bases separating them. Germline CDR1 is SEHNR and CDR2 is FQNEAQ (reference sequence). The CDR3 has 14 amino acids. CDR3 bases: TGTGCCAGCAGCTCCCACAGTAGATGGGCACCCCTCCACTTT. Its protein is CASSSHSRWAPLHF.

This clone was observed a few times. This chain links TRBV10-3 with TRBJ1-4; tentatively, D is TRBD1 (5 bases). The germline gives CDR1 ENHRY, CDR2 SYGVKD. Deletions cut 6 bases from V and 7 bases from J, with 9 bases between. The CDR3 is made up of 12 amino acids. CDR3 residues: CAIRGPSEKLFF. The CDR3 nucleotides are TGTGCCATCAGGGGGCCTAGTGAAAAACTGTTTTTT.

The rearrangement links TRBV10-3 to TRBJ2-3; D unclear. V was cut by 3 bases and J by 6 bases, with 10 bases left in between. The CDR3 is 13 residues long. CDR1 and CDR2 (germline): ENHRY, SYGVKD. CDR3 DNA sequence: TGTGCCATCAGTGAATCATCAGGCGATACGCAGTATTTT. Translating it yields CAISESSGDTQYF.

This clone was counted once. The chain joins TRBV4-3 to TRBJ2-1; 11 positions agree with TRBD2. CDR1 is LGHNA, CDR2 YSLEER, per germline. The junction had 2 bases not matched to a gene; V was cut back by 1 base and J by 3 bases. This CDR3 spans 16 amino acids. The CDR3 here is CASSQGLAGSYNEQFF. In DNA form, the CDR3 reads TGCGCCAGCAGCCAAGGACTAGCGGGGAGCTACAATGAGCAGTTCTTC.

J is TRBJ2-2 and V is TRBV4-3, with TRBD1 matching 10 bases. CDR1 is LGHNA and CDR2 is YSLEER in the germline V gene. The junction had 3 bases not matched to a gene; V was cut back by 4 bases and J by 4 bases. There are 15 residues in the CDR3. The CDR3 is CASSRGTGVTGELFF. The DNA for the CDR3 is TGCGCCAGCAGCCGTGGGACAGGGGTCACCGGGGAGCTGTTTTTT.

The rearrangement links TRBV7-9 to TRBJ2-2; TRBD2 agrees at 12 bases. Germline-derived CDR1 and CDR2 are SEHNR and FQNEAQ (reference sequence). With V trimmed by 4 bases and J by 0 bases, 6 bases remained unmatched. The CDR3 has 18 amino acids. CDR3 sequence: CASSSPTSGGPNTGELFF. The CDR3 DNA reads as TGTGCCAGCAGCTCTCCGACTAGCGGGGGACCGAACACCGGGGAGCTGTTTTTT.

V usage is TRBV10-2 and J usage is TRBJ2-2; the match to TRBD2 covers 10 bases. J gave up 2 bases and V 10 bases, and 4 bases lay outside the gene matches. The V gene's germline CDR1 is WSHSY and CDR2 SAAADI. The CDR3 extends over 14 amino acids. The CDR3 here is CATVAGGNTGELFF. CDR3 coding DNA: TGCGCCACGGTAGCGGGGGGTAACACCGGGGAGCTGTTTTTT.

The J gene is TRBJ2-3, the V gene TRBV19, with TRBD2 identical over 15 bases. Germline V gene sequence: CDR1 LNHDA, CDR2 SQIVND (reference sequence). V gave up 8 bases and J gave up 4 bases; unmatched junction bases: 7. The CDR3 has 16 amino acids. The CDR3 bases are TGTGCCAGTCAAGGGACTAGCGGGGGGTCCGCAGATACGCAGTATTTT. Protein sequence: CASQGTSGGSADTQYF.

This sequence joins TRBV6-1 and TRBJ1-5; 9 bases fit TRBD1. CDR3 length: 14 amino acids. With 5 bases clipped from V and 5 bases from J, the junction kept 4 bases outside the gene matches. Per the germline V gene, CDR1 is MNHNS and CDR2 is SASEGT. The CDR3 DNA reads as TGTGCCAGCAGTCCCCGACAGGGGGATCAGCCCCAGCATTTT. As protein: CASSPRQGDQPQHF.

The chain has TRBV30 and TRBJ1-1; D gene ambiguous. CDR1 is GTSNPN, CDR2 SVGIG, per germline (reference sequence). CDR3 length: 14 amino acids. The ends were cut back, 0 bases at V and 2 bases at J, with 10 bases in the middle. CDR3 in amino acids: CAWSVPGLNTEAFF. In DNA, the CDR3 is TGTGCCTGGAGTGTACCAGGATTAAACACTGAAGCTTTCTTT.

This chain uses TRBV10-1 with TRBJ2-2, with TRBD2 matching 12 bases. The CDR3 runs to 17 residues. Trimming at V came to 3 bases and at J to 7 bases, leaving 9 bases not matched to a gene. CDR1 WNHNN and CDR2 SYGVQD come from the germline V gene (reference sequence). CDR3 sequence reads: CASSEGLAGIKGGELFF. CDR3 DNA: TGCGCCAGCAGTGAAGGACTAGCGGGGATTAAGGGCGGGGAGCTGTTTTTT.

This clone was recorded once. Germline and junction disagree at one end, which may indicate a read error. The genes are TRBV11-2 and TRBJ2-7; TRBD1 might be the D (6 bases). Germline CDR1 SGHAT, CDR2 FQNNGV. This CDR3 has 13 amino acids. CDR3 nucleotide sequence: TGTGCCAGCAGTTTAGCAGGGGCTTACGAGCAGTACTTC. Translating gives CASSLAGAYEQYF.

This clone was found once. This sequence joins TRBV4-2 and TRBJ2-3, with D possibly matching TRBD1 (6 bases). Deletions cut 11 bases from V and 2 bases from J, with 14 bases between. The CDR3 length is 13 residues. Germline V gene data show CDR1 as LGHNA and CDR2 as YNFKEQ. The DNA of the CDR3 is TGTGCCGCCAAGGGGGAATTCACAGATACGCAGTATTTT. Translated, it gives CAAKGEFTDTQYF.

In its sample, this clone was seen once. J is TRBJ2-5 and V is TRBV11-2; TRBD2 agrees at 14 bases. V dropped 1 base and J dropped 2; count of bases not matched to a gene: 3. The CDR3 contains 17 residues. Looked up from germline, CDR1 is SGHAT and CDR2 is FQNNGV. The CDR3 coding sequence is TGTGCCAGCAGCTTAGGGACTAGCGGGGGGCCGCAAGAGACCCAGTACTTC. Protein: CASSLGTSGGPQETQYF.

DNA for the CDR3: TGCGCCAGCAGCTTAAAGGACAGGGTATGGGAAAAACTGTTTTTT. It specifies CASSLKDRVWEKLFF. This chain links TRBV5-1 with TRBJ1-4; 8 bases are a match to TRBD1. With V trimmed by 2 bases and J by 8 bases, 8 bases remained unmatched. The CDR3 length is 15 residues. Germline CDR1 is SGHRS and CDR2 is YFSETQ. Full variable domain (outside the CDR3, taken from reference TRBV5-1 and TRBJ1-4): KAGVTQTPRYLIKTRGQQVTLSCSPISGHRSVSWYQQTPGQGLQFLFEYFSETQRNKGNFPGRFSGRQFSNSRSEMNVSTLELGDSALYLCASSLKDRVWEKLFFGSGTQLSVL.

This chain links TRBV4-2 with TRBJ2-7, with D perhaps matching TRBD2 (5 bases). This CDR3 has 15 amino acids. Germline V gene sequence: CDR1 LGHNA, CDR2 YNFKEQ. V lost 1 base, J lost 2 bases, and 12 bases lay in between. The CDR3 coding sequence is TGTGCCAGCAGCCAAGCCGGGGAACCAGCCTACGAGCAGTACTTC. As protein: CASSQAGEPAYEQYF.

The chain links TRBV7-8 to TRBJ2-7; D remains unclear. V dropped 0 bases and J dropped 6 bases, with 3 bases sitting between them. The V gene's germline CDR1 is SGHVS and CDR2 FQNEAQ. This CDR3 comprises 11 residues. The CDR3 loop is CASSLALEQYF. The DNA for the CDR3 is TGTGCCAGCAGCTTAGCCCTCGAGCAGTACTTC.

The J gene is TRBJ1-1, the V gene TRBV11-2, with 7 positions matching TRBD1. The V gene's germline CDR1 is SGHAT and CDR2 FQNNGV. The CDR3 covers 15 residues. With 5 bases clipped from V and 1 base from J, the junction kept 7 bases outside the gene matches. CDR3 sequence (DNA): TGTGCCAGCAGCCCCCAACAGGGGACGAACACTGAAGCTTTCTTT. Its translation: CASSPQQGTNTEAFF.

The V call is TRBV27, the J call TRBJ2-7, with 7 bases matching TRBD1. Germline V gives CDR1 MNHEY, CDR2 SMNVEV (reference sequence). CDR3 length: 14 residues. J gave up 0 bases and V 3 bases, and 2 bases lay outside the gene matches. In nucleotides, the CDR3 is TGTGCCAGCAGTTTCGCAGGGGGCTCCTACGAGCAGTACTTC. Translating it yields CASSFAGGSYEQYF.